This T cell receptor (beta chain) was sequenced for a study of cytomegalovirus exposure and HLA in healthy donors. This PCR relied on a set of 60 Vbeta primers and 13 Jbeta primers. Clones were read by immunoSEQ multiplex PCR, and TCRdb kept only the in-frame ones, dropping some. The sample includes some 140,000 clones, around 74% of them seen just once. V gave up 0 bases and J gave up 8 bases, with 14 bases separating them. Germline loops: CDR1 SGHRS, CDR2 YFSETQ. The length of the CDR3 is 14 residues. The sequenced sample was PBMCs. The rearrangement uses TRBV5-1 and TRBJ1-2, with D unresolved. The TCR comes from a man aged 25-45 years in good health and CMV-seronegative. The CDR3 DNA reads TGCGCCAGCAGCTTGGGGCAGACCGCCGGGGGCTACACCTTC. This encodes CASSLGQTAGGYTF.